This TCR beta chain was retrieved from a study of cytomegalovirus exposure and HLA in healthy donors (dated by TCRdb to 2016 to 2017). Background on the whole study: In an earlier analysis of several hundred of the donors, less than 350 Gb of sequence data and about 110 million unique TCR beta sequences from roughly 200 million T cells were reported. Donor age, sex, ethnicity and CMV serostatus were compiled together with the repertoire data. High-throughput TCR immunosequencing, statistical association of individual TCRs with disease status, and machine learning were combined to predict cytomegalovirus infection status. In an earlier analysis of roughly 600 of the donors, high-throughput TCR beta sequencing was used to judge whether each TCR beta V gene segment behaved as functional or pseudogenic. Among roughly 370 genotyped donors of the cohort, an average of approximately 240,000 unique TCR beta nucleotide sequences were sequenced per donor, 15% to 20% of them non-productive. Roughly 300 gigabases of sequencing data and roughly 80 million unique TCR sequences made up an early release that covered over 550 HLA-typed donors. HLA typing included class I and class II loci at four-digit resolution. To study patterns of TCR occurrence, a later analysis re-analyzed previously published TCR beta repertoires from 650 to 750 donors and added high-resolution HLA genotyping. Of the roughly 400 genotyped donors, 80% to 90% were placed in the genetic ancestry cluster associated with self-reported Caucasian donors. The later analysis used no new phenotypic data to find candidate immune exposures, relying instead on TCR beta sequences and their occurrence across donors. Four to six DR-DQ haplotypes were handled as single units for association and clustering, since linkage in the cohort was strong. A separate validation cohort of over 95 different subjects was used in addition to the 666-subject first cohort. In a later genetic analysis, genome-wide SNP genotypes for about three fifths of the roughly 670 donors were used, and that subset was treated as a discovery cohort. The study aimed to test whether signatures of past pathogen exposure could be identified by cataloging public T cell receptors. Typing coverage differed by locus: A, B, C, DRB1 and DQB1 were typed in about 620-640 donors, DQA1 in about 510, DPA1 in 600 to 610, and DPB1 in roughly 470. The study profiled the T cell repertoires of 550 to 700 subjects by immunosequencing and related them to cytomegalovirus serostatus. Every discovery cohort repertoire had been produced on one sequencing platform. Findings and caveats that apply to the study as a whole: The only immune exposure information available for the cohort was CMV serostatus. A few of the identified cytomegalovirus-associated TCR beta chains were confirmed in vitro to be specific for cytomegalovirus antigens. A cluster of highly shared sequence variants was judged likely to represent a technical artifact of the sequencing pipeline. Because counts were too low, roughly 17 rarely observed V segments, including chromosome 9 orphons, were left out of the earlier analysis of about 500 of the donors. The classifier was reported to diagnose cytomegalovirus status with high specificity and sensitivity in both the original and validation cohorts. Some IMGT-functional V segments, including TRBV6-2 and TRBV6-3, could not be told apart with the 87-base-pair reads, so those segments were excluded. HLA typing was unavailable for some donors at each locus, so association tests used only the typed subset. Most TCR sequences were observed very rarely across donors, whereas some public TCRs were present in many individuals. When HLA alleles, especially DR and DQ, strongly co-occurred, TCR associations were difficult to assign to individual alleles. In a later analysis, HLA-associated TCR beta chains were found to be more clonally expanded and to have lower generation probabilities than equally common non-associated chains. The authors suggested that the approach could potentially be generalized to other disease states and immunological phenotypes. In the study, approximately 160 TCR beta chains were listed as associated with cytomegalovirus. A later analysis associated around 16,000 TCR beta sequences with specific HLA alleles at a false discovery rate of 0.05. Sequencing depth was assumed to be roughly uniform across donors in the presence/absence analyses, though that assumption may not hold. A later analysis reported that several top co-occurrence clusters appeared linked to parvovirus B19, influenza, CMV and Epstein-Barr virus. According to a later analysis, most CMV-associated TCR beta chains appeared to be HLA-restricted, and the HLA associations seemed to be driven largely by CMV exposure. Only TCR beta chains were sequenced in this cohort, and the absence of alpha or paired-chain data limited detectable features. Broadly in line with IMGT annotations, most TCR beta V segments showed up in productive rearrangements about 87% or about 30% of the time in an earlier analysis of under 700 of the donors. A further reported finding was that TCR beta sequences accurately predicted the HLA-A and HLA-B alleles for most subjects in the first cohort. In a later analysis, the rate of TCR association differed among HLA loci, with DRB1 alleles having the most associated TCRs and HLA-C alleles having the fewest. A later genetic analysis associated a missense DCLRE1C variant with V-gene and J-gene trimming of TCR beta chains, and an independent cohort replicated the association. Linkage disequilibrium might explain the correlated functional status among segregating V segments, but an unknown experimental factor could not be excluded. According to a later genetic analysis, donors in an Asian-associated ancestry cluster had fewer N-insertions in productive TCRs than the roughly 670-donor mean.

The germline V end is reduced by 6 bases and the J end by 0 bases; junction bases left unmatched: 6. CDR1 and CDR2 are drawn from the germline V gene: SNHLY, FYNNEI. From the cysteine through the phenylalanine, the CDR3 covers 16 amino acids. CDR3 DNA is the only sequence kept; it has 48 bases, read in frame from the first base. The cohort was made up of around 720 healthy bone marrow donors. All cohort members were sampled while nominally healthy, although unrecorded immune exposures were likely present. The donor tested CMV seronegative, placing the donor among the roughly 400 seronegative members of the cohort. A peripheral blood sample was provided by each donor, and peripheral blood mononuclear cells were used for TCR beta sequencing. Genomic DNA was extracted from the blood cell samples with the Qiagen DNeasy Blood Extraction Kit. As concerns this clone: Its antigen is currently not known. No base quality information exists; no much larger clone differs at one position.

Libraries were constructed by the immunoSEQ multiplex PCR assay. For the multiplex PCR, a mixture combining 60 forward primers for TCR Vbeta segments and 13 reverse primers for TCR Jbeta segments was used. The CDR3 region of rearranged TCR beta genes was amplified from genomic DNA by a multiplex PCR assay. The Illumina HiSeq System was used to sequence the amplified TCR beta libraries as 87-base-pair reads. The original pipeline was this. In a later analysis, around 80 million unique TCR beta chains were counted across the 666 repertoires, and around 11 million of these chains were shared by at least two donors. Raw reads were error-corrected and collapsed into unique sequences by a nearest-neighbor algorithm in which closely related sequences were merged to remove PCR and sequencing errors. Alignment of CDR3 sequences to IMGT reference sequences was used to assign V, D and J gene segments. Each retained sequence needed at least a six-nucleotide match to both a V gene segment and a J gene segment. A rearrangement counted as productive if the CDR3 had no stop codons and remained in frame with V and J, and every other rearrangement counted as non-productive. CDR3 was defined according to IMGT convention as the region running from the second conserved V-encoded cysteine to the conserved J-encoded phenylalanine. In an earlier analysis of around 600 of the donors, sequences lacking an unambiguous match to a single V gene segment were excluded. In an earlier analysis of roughly 600 of the donors, a V segment was called functional when productive rearrangements were above 56.7%, and segregating when the standard deviation between donors exceeded 5%. A statistical classification framework was developed to diagnose cytomegalovirus status using the catalog of TCR beta chain sequences. In a later analysis, TCR nucleotide sequences were compared against IMGT/GENE-DB human TR gene sequences so that V and J genes could be assigned. A later analysis assigned CDR3 sequences and most-parsimonious VDJ recombination scenarios with the TCRdist pipeline. In a later analysis, each TCR beta chain was defined by its CDR3 amino acid sequence together with its V-gene family, and reads lacking a unique V-gene family were excluded. To address suspected cross-contamination and a sequencing artifact, a later analysis removed under 600 highly shared, low-generation-probability nucleotide sequences. In a later analysis, a clonal expansion index for each public chain was calculated from normalized within-repertoire ranks of inferred template counts. A later analysis computed generation probabilities with a VDJ recombination model fitted to out-of-frame rearrangements, and checked the results against IGoR. In a later analysis, TCR-TCR, TCR-HLA and TCR-CMV co-occurrence was scored with hypergeometric tests, and a repertoire-size bias correction was applied to TCR pairs. To estimate false discovery rates, a later analysis permuted the HLA or CMV assignments 20 times. A later analysis grouped co-occurring TCRs with DBSCAN, adding TCRdist sequence similarity when clustering within HLA-allele-positive subsets. For co-occurrence clustering, repertoires with fewer than 30,000 or more than 120,000 public chains were excluded, along with five repertoires with anomalous nucleotide sharing. Here the immuneACCESS table is served through TCRdb, limited to in-frame sequences with V and J called. Missing clones are a known gap in these copies; in checked studies unresolved V genes cover under half, and the rest lacks a known reason. V and J calls and clone size are as listed in that table; D and trimming were resolved from the DNA. The sample table records under 140,000 clones; approximately 86% of these occur just once. About 1.7% of the sample is held by the ten biggest clonotypes.

The chain is assembled from TRBV2 and TRBJ2-3; 10 central bases correspond to TRBD2. Sequencing was performed on PBMCs. This sequence originates from a man aged 40-55 years in good health and CMV-seronegative. The nucleotide sequence is TGTGCCAGCAGGGTCGGAGCGGGGGGGAGCACAGATACGCAGTATTTT. It translates to CASRVGAGGSTDTQYF.